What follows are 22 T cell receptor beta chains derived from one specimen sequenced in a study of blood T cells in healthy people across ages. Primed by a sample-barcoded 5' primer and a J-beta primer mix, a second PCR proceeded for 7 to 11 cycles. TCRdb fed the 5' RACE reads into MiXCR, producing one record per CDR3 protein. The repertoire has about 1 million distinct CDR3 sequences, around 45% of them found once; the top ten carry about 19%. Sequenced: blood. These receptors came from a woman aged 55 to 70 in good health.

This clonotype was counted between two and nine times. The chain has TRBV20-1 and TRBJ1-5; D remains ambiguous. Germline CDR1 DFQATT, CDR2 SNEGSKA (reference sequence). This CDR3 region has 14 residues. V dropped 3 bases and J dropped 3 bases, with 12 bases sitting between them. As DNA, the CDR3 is TGCAGTGCTAGTCCCGCCCGAACCAATCAGCCCCAGCATTTT. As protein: CSASPARTNQPQHF.

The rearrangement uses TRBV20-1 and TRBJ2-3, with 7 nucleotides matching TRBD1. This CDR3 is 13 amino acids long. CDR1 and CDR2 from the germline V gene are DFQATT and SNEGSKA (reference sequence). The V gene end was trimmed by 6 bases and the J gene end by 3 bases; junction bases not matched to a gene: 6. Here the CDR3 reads CSASTGATDTQYF. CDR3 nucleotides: TGCAGTGCGAGTACAGGGGCGACAGATACGCAGTATTTT.

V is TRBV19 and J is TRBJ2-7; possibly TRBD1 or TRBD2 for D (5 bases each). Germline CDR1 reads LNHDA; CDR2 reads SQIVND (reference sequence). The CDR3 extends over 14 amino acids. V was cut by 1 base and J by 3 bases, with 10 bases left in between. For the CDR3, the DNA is TGTGCCAGTAGTATAGCCCGGGGCGACTACGAGCAGTACTTC. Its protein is CASSIARGDYEQYF.

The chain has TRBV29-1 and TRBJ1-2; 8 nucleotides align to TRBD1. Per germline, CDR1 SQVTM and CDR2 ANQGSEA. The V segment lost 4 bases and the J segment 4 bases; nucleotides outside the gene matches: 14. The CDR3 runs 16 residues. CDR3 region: CSVVGTGEIRGYGYTF. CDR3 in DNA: TGCAGCGTTGTTGGGACAGGAGAAATCAGAGGCTATGGCTACACCTTC.

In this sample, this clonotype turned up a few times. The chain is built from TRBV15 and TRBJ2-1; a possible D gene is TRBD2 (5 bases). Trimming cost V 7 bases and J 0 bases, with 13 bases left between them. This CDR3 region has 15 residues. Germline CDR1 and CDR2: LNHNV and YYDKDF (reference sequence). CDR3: CATTSEAGSYNEQFF. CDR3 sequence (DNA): TGTGCCACCACCTCCGAGGCGGGCTCCTACAATGAGCAGTTCTTC.

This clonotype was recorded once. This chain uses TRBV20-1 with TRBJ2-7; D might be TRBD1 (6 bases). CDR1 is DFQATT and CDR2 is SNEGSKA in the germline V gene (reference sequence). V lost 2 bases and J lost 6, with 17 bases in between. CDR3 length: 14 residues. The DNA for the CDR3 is TGCAGTGCTAGAAAACGGGTACAGGGTAGCGAGCAGTACTTC. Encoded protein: CSARKRVQGSEQYF.

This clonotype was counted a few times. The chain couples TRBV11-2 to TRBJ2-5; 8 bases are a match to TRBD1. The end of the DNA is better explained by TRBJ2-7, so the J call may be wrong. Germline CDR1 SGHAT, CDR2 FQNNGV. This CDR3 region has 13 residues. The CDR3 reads CASSLDRDHEQYF. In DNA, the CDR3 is TGTGCCAGCAGCTTGGACAGGGACCACGAGCAGTACTTC.

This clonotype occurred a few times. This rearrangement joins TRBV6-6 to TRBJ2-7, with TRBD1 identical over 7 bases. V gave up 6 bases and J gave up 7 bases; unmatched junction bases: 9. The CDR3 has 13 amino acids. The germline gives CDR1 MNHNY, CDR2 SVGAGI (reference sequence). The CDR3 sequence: CASSPEGAREQYF. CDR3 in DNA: TGTGCCAGCAGCCCCGAGGGGGCGCGTGAGCAGTACTTC.

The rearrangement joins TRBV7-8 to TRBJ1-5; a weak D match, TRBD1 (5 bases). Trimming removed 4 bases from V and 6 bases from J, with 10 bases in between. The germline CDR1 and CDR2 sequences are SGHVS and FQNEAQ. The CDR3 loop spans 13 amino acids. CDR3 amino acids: CASSSSTGQPQHF. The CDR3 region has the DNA TGTGCCAGCAGCTCCTCTACAGGTCAGCCCCAGCATTTT.

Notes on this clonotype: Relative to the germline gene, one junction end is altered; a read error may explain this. In DNA, the CDR3 is TGCGGTGCCCCGGACAGGGGAGGTGAAAAACTGTTTTTT. It specifies CGAPDRGGEKLFF. The chain combines TRBV20-1 with TRBJ1-4, with 9 bases aligning to TRBD1. The CDR3 sequence is 13 residues long. Per the germline V gene, CDR1 is DFQATT and CDR2 is SNEGSKA (reference sequence).

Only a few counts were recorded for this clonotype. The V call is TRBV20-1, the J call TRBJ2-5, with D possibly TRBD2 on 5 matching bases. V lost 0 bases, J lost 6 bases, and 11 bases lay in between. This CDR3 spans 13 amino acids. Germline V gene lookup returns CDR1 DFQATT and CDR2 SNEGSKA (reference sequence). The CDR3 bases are TGCAGTGCTAGAGAAGGCTACGGGAAGACCCAGTACTTC. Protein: CSAREGYGKTQYF.

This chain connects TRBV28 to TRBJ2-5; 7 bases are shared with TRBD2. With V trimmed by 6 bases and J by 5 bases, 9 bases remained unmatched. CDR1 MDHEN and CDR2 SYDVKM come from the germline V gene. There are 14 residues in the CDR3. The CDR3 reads CASSKAGTVETQYF. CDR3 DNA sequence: TGTGCCAGCAGCAAAGCGGGGACCGTTGAGACCCAGTACTTC.

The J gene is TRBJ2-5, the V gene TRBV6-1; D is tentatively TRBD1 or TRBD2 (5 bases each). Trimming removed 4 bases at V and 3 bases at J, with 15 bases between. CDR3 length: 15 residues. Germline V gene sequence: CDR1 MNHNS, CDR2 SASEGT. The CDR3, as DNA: TGTGCCAGCAGTGCGTTCGATGGGGGAAAAGAGACCCAGTACTTC. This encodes CASSAFDGGKETQYF.

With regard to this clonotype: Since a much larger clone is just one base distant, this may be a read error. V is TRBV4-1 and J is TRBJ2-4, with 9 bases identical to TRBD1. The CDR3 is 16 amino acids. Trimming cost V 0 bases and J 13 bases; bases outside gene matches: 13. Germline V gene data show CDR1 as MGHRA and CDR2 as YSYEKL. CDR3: CASSQDPDRGYYKQYF. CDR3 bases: TGCGCCAGCAGCCAAGACCCGGACAGGGGATACTACAAGCAGTACTTC.

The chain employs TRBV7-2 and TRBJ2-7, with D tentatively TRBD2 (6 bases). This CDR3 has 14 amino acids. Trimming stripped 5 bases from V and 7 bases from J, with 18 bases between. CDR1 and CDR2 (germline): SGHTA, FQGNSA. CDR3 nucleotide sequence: TGTGCCAGCAGCCCGAGTGGGCGGGGTCATGAGCAGTACTTC. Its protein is CASSPSGRGHEQYF. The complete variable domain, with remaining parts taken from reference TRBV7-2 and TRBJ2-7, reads GAGVSQSPSNKVTEKGKDVELRCDPISGHTALYWYRQSLGQGLEFLIYFQGNSAPDKSGLPSDRFSAERTGGSVSTLTIQRTQQEDSAVYLCASSPSGRGHEQYFGPGTRLTVT.

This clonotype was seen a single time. The CDR3 is CASSLKPPALTGSEAFF. DNA of the CDR3: TGTGCCAGCAGCTTAAAGCCTCCAGCCCTCACAGGGTCTGAAGCTTTCTTT. This rearrangement joins TRBV7-2 to TRBJ1-1, with TRBD1 as a possible D gene (6 bases). CDR1 and CDR2 from the germline V gene are SGHTA and FQGNSA. The CDR3 consists of 17 residues. Trimming pared 2 bases from V and 6 bases from J, leaving 22 bases between.

CDR3 protein: CASSTGGSVRQLFF. The CDR3 bases are TGTGCCAGCAGTACAGGGGGTTCGGTGAGGCAACTGTTTTTT. The chain couples TRBV6-1 to TRBJ1-4; 8 nucleotides agree with TRBD1. CDR3 length: 14 amino acids. The V segment lost 5 bases and the J segment 12 bases; nucleotides outside the gene matches: 11. Germline values: CDR1 MNHNS, CDR2 SASEGT.

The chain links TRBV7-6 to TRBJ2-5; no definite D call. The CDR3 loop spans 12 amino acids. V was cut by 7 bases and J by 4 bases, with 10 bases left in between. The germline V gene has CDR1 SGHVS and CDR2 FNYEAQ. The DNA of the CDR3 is TGTGCCAGCACCCAAGGGCCAGAGACCCAGTACTTC. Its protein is CASTQGPETQYF.

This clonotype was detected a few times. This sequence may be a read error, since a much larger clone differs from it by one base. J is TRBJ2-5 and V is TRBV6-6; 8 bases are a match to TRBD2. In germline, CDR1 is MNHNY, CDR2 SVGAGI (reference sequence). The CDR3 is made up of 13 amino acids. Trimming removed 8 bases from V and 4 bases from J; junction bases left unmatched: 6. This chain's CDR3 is CASASGSRETQYF. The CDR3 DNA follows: TGTGCCAGCGCGAGCGGGAGTAGAGAGACCCAGTACTTC.

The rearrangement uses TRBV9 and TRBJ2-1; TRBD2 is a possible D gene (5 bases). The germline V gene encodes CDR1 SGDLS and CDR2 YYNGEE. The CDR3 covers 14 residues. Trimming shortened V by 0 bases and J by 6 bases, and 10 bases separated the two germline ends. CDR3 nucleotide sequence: TGTGCCAGCAGCGTAGCCACAGAGGGCAATGAGCAGTTCTTC. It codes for CASSVATEGNEQFF.

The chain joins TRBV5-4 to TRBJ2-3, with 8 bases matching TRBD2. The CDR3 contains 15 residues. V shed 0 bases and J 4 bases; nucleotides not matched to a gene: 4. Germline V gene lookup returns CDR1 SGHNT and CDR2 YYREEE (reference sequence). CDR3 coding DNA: TGTGCCAGCAGCTTGGCGGGACTAGTGTCAGATACGCAGTATTTT. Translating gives CASSLAGLVSDTQYF. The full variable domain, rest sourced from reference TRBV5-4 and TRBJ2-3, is ETGVTQSPTHLIKTRGQQVTLRCSSQSGHNTVSWYQQALGQGPQFIFQYYREEENGRGNFPPRFSGLQFPNYSSELNVNALELDDSALYLCASSLAGLVSDTQYFGPGTRLTVL.

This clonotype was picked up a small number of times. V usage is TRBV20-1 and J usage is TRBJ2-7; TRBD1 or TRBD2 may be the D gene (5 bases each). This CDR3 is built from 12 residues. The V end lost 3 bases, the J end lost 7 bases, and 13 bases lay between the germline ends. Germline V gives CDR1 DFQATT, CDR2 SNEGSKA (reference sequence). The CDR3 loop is CSARDIAREQYF. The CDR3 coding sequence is TGCAGTGCTAGGGACATAGCGCGGGAGCAGTACTTC.